This TCR beta chain was retrieved from a study of blood T cells in healthy people across ages. Study information: There was about one barcoded beta molecule captured by template switching per two T cells. Study-wide results and limits: PBMCs were not sorted, which prevented a conclusive comparison of naive versus antigen-experienced cells.

Next came a second PCR, run for about 7 to 12 cycles, which used a sample-barcoded 5' primer along with a J-beta primer mix. TCRdb re-called the 5' RACE reads through MiXCR, storing one row per CDR3 protein. In the table there are about 1,500,000 distinct CDR3 sequences, approximately 42% of which are singletons. This clonotype was seen only a few times. Its target is not known. The CDR3 is 14 amino acids. Trimming removed 1 base from V and 7 bases from J, with 10 bases in between. CDR1 is LNHNV, CDR2 YYDKDF, per germline (reference sequence). This chain joins TRBV15 and TRBJ1-4; D remains ambiguous. This TCR was recovered from a woman aged 18-35 years in good health. Source material: blood. CDR3: CATSRGSSGEKLFF. The DNA of the CDR3 is TGTGCCACCAGCAGAGGCTCTTCGGGTGAAAAACTGTTTTTT.